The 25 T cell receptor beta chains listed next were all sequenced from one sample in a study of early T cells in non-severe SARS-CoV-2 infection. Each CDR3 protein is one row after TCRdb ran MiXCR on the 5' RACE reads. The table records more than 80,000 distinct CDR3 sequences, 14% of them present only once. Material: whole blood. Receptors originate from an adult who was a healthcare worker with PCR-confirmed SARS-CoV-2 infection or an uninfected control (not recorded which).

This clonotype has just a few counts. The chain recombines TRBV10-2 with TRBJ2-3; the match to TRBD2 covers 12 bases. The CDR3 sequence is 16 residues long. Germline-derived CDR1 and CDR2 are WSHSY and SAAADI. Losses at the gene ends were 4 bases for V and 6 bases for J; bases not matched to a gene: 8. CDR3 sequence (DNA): TGCGCCAGCAGTGGGCCTAGCGGGAGGGCCGGGGATACGCAGTATTTT. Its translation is CASSGPSGRAGDTQYF.

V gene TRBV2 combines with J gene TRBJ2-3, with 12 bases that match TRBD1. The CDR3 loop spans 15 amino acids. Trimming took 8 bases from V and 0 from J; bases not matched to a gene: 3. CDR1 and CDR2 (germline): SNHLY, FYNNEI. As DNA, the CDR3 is TGTGCCAGCGGGGGACAGGGGGCGAGCACAGATACGCAGTATTTT. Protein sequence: CASGGQGASTDTQYF. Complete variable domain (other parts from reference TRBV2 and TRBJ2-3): EPEVTQTPSHQVTQMGQEVILRCVPISNHLYFYWYRQILGQKVEFLVSFYNNEISEKSEIFDDQFSVERPDGSNFTLKIRSTKLEDSAMYFCASGGQGASTDTQYFGPGTRLTVL.

The DNA for the CDR3 is TGTGCCAGCAGCTTAGGACTAGCGGGAGGTAATGAGCAGTTCTTC. Translating gives CASSLGLAGGNEQFF. This sequence joins TRBV7-6 and TRBJ2-1; 13 bases line up with TRBD2. V shed 1 base and J 7 bases; nucleotides not matched to a gene: 1. CDR1 and CDR2 from the germline V gene are SGHVS and FNYEAQ. The CDR3 contains 15 residues.

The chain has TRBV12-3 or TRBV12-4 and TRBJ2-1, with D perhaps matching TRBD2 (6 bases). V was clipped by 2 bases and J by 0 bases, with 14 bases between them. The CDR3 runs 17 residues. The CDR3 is CASSLFGTSSSYNEQFF. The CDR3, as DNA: TGTGCCAGCAGTTTATTTGGGACTTCAAGCTCCTACAATGAGCAGTTCTTC.

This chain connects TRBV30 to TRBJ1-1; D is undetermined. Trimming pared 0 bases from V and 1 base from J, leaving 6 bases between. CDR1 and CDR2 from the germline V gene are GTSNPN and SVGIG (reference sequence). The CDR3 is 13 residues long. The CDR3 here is CAWSVLRNTEAFF. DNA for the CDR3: TGTGCCTGGAGTGTACTCAGGAACACTGAAGCTTTCTTT.

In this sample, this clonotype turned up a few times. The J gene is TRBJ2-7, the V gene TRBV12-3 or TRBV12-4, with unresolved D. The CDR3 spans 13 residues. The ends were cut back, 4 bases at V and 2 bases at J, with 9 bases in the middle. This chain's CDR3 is CASSWASAYEQYF. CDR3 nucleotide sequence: TGTGCCAGCAGTTGGGCCAGCGCCTACGAGCAGTACTTC.

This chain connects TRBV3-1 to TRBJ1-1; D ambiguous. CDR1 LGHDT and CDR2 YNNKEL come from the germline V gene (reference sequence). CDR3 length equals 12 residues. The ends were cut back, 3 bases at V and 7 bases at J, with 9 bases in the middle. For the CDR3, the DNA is TGTGCCAGCAGCCACGGGGAGATTGAAGCTTTCTTT. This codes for CASSHGEIEAFF.

The CDR3 spells CASSPRTANTEAFF. For the CDR3, the DNA is TGTGCCAGCAGCCCTCGGACAGCGAACACTGAAGCTTTCTTT. The chain has TRBV7-9 and TRBJ1-1; the D gene is possibly TRBD1 (6 bases). V was cut by 5 bases and J by 1 base, with 11 bases left in between. The CDR3 extends over 14 amino acids. Germline V gives CDR1 SEHNR, CDR2 FQNEAQ (reference sequence).

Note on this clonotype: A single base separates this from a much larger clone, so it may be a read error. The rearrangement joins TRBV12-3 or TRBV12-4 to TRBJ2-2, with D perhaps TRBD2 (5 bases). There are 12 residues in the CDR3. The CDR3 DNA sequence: TGTGCCAGCAGCCCTCTCACCGGGGAGCCGTTTTTT. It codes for CASSPLTGEPFF.

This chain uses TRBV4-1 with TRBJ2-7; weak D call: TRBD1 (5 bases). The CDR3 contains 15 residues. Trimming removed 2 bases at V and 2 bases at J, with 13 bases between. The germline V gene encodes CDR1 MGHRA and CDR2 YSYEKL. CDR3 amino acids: CASSQYPDRPYEQYF. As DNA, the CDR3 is TGCGCCAGCAGCCAATACCCCGACAGACCCTACGAGCAGTACTTC.

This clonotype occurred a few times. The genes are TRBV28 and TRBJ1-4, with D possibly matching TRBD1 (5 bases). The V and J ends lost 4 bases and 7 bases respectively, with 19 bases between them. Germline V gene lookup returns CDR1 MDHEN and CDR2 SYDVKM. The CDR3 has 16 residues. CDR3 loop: CASSSLSDGTGEKLFF. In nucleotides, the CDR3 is TGTGCCAGCAGTTCTCTATCGGACGGGACGGGTGAAAAACTGTTTTTT.

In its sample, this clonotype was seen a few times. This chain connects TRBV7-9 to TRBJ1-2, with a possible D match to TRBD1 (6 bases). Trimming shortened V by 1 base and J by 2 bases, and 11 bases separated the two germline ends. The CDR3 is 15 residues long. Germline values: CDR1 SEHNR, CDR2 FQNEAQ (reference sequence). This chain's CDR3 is CASSLGAGTNYGYTF. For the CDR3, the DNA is TGTGCCAGCAGCTTAGGCGCAGGGACAAACTATGGCTACACCTTC.

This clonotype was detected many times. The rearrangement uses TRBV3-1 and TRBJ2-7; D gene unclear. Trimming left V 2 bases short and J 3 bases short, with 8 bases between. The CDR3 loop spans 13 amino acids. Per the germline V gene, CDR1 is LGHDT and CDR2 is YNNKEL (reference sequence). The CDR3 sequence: CASSQSTNYEQYF. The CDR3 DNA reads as TGTGCCAGCAGCCAAAGCACGAACTACGAGCAGTACTTC.

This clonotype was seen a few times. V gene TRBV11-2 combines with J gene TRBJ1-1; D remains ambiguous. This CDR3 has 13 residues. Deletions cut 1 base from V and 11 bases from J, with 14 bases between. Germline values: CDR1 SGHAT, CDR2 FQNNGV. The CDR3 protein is CASSLGTTAEAFF. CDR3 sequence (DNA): TGTGCCAGCAGCTTAGGCACAACGGCAGAGGCTTTCTTT. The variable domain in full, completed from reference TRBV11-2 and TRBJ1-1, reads EAGVAQSPRYKIIEKRQSVAFWCNPISGHATLYWYQQILGQGPKLLIQFQNNGVVDDSQLPKDRFSAERLKGVDSTLKIQPAKLEDSAVYLCASSLGTTAEAFFGQGTRLTVV.

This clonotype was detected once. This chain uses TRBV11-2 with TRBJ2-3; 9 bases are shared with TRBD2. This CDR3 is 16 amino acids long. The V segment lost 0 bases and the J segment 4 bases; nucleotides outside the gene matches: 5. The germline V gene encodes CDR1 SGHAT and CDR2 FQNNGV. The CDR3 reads CASSLEASGISDTQYF. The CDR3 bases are TGTGCCAGCAGCTTAGAGGCTAGCGGGATCTCAGATACGCAGTATTTT.

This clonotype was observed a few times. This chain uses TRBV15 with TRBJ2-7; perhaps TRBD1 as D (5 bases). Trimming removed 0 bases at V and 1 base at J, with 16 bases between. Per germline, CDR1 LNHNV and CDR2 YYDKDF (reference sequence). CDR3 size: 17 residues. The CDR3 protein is CATSRDQGVVRSYEQYF. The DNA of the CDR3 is TGTGCCACCAGCAGAGATCAGGGCGTAGTCCGTTCCTACGAGCAGTACTTC.

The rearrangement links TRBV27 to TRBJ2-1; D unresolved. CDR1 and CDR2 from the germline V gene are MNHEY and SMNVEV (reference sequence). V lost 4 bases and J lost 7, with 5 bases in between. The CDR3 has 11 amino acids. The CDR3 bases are TGTGCCAGCAGTTCGGGTAATGAGCAGTTCTTC. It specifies CASSSGNEQFF.

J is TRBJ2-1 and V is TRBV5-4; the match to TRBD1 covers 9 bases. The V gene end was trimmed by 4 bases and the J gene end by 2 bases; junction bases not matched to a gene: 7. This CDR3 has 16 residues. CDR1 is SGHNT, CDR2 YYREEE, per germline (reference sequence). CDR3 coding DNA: TGTGCCAGCAGCCCAACACAGGGGGCGGCCTACAATGAGCAGTTCTTC. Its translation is CASSPTQGAAYNEQFF.

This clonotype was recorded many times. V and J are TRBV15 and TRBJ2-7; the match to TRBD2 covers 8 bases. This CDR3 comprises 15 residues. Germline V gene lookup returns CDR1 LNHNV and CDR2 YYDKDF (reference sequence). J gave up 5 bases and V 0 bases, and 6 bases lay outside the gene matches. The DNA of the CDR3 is TGTGCCACCAGCAGAGATGGGACTAGGACCCACGAGCAGTACTTC. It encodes CATSRDGTRTHEQYF. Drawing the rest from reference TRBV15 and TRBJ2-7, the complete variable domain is DAMVIQNPRYQVTQFGKPVTLSCSQTLNHNVMYWYQQKSSQAPKLLFHYYDKDFNNEADTPDNFQSRRPNTSFCFLDIRSPGLGDTAMYLCATSRDGTRTHEQYFGPGTRLTVT.

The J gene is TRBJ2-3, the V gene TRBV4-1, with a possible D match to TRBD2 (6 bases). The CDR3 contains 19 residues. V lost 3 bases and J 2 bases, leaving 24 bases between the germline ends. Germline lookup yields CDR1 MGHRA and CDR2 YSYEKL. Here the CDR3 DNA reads TGCGCCAGCAGCCATCCCAAGGGCGGGGACTCGATGCTCACAGATACGCAGTATTTT. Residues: CASSHPKGGDSMLTDTQYF.

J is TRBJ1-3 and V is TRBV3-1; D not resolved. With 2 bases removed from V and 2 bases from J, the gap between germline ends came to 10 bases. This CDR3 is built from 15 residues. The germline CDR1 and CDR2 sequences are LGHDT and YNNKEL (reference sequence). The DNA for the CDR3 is TGTGCCAGCAGCCAACCCTTCGGGCCTGGAAACACCATATATTTT. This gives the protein CASSQPFGPGNTIYF.

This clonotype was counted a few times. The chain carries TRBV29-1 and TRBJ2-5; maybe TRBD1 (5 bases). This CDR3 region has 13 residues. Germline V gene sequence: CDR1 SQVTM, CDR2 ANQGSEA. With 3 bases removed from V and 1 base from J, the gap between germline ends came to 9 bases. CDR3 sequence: CSVDLGPQETQYF. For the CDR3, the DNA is TGCAGCGTTGACTTGGGGCCCCAAGAGACCCAGTACTTC.

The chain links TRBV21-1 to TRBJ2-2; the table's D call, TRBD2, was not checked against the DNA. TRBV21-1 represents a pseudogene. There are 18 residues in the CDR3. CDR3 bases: TGTGCCAGCCTAAGGAGAGGAAAGCGGGAGAGGTCCACCGGGGAGCTGTTTTTT. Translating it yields CASLRRGKRERSTGELFF.

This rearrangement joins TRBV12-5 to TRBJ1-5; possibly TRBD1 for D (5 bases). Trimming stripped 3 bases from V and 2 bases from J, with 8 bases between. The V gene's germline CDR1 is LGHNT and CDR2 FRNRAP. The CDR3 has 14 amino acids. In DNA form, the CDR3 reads TGTGCTAGTGGTTTCGGCAGGGGCAATCAGCCCCAGCATTTT. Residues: CASGFGRGNQPQHF. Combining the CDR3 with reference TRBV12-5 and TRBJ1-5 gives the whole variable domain DARVTQTPRHKVTEMGQEVTMRCQPILGHNTVFWYRQTMMQGLELLAYFRNRAPLDDSGMPKDRFSAEMPDATLATLKIQPSEPRDSAVYFCASGFGRGNQPQHFGDGTRLSIL.

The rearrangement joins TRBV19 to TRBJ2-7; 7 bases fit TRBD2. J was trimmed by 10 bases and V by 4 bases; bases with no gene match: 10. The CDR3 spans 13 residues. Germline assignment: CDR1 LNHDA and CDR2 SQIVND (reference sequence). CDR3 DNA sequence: TGTGCCAGTAGTACTAGCGGAACCCCCTTCCAGTACTTC. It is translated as CASSTSGTPFQYF.